Below, one TCR beta chain is given with its context. The target antigen is unknown. Using its own MiXCR run on the reads, TCRdb lists one record per CDR3 protein. The sample records some 500,000 distinct CDR3 sequences, just under 40% being singletons. The record originates from a study of T cell repertoires in cytomegalovirus infection. This CDR3 has 16 amino acids. Trimming removed 0 bases from V and 6 bases from J, with 15 bases in between. The germline V gene has CDR1 MNHEY and CDR2 SVGEGT. J is TRBJ1-5 and V is TRBV6-2 or TRBV6-3; D call uncertain. The origin of this receptor is a human donor in good health (CMV status not recorded). Some clones in this sample may be carry-over from other donors' samples. The specimen comprised cultured PBMCs, sampled from culture after CMV antigen stimulation. CDR3: CASSYSMGFTSQPQHF. Written as DNA, the CDR3 is TGTGCCAGCAGTTACTCGATGGGTTTTACGAGTCAGCCCCAGCATTTT.